Below, 18 T cell receptor beta chains from the same sample are listed, as sequenced in a study of blood T cell repertoires in COVID-19. The protocol was immunoSEQ multiplex PCR, while the TCRdb copy is restricted to in-frame clones and leaves out a portion. Among approximately 200,000 clones listed, less than 90% were seen once. What was sequenced was PBMCs or T cells enriched from blood (not recorded which). These receptors were collected from a woman aged 25 to 39 who had been exposed to COVID-19.

The rearrangement links TRBV7-6 to TRBJ1-4; 7 bases map to TRBD1. V gave up 1 base and J gave up 5 bases; unmatched junction bases: 4. The CDR3 totals 15 residues. Germline CDR1 is SGHVS and CDR2 is FNYEAQ. The CDR3 sequence: CASSLVGTANEKLFF. The CDR3 DNA follows: TGTGCCAGCAGCTTAGTCGGGACAGCAAATGAAAAACTGTTTTTT. Combining the CDR3 with reference TRBV7-6 and TRBJ1-4 gives the whole variable domain GAGVSQSPRYKVTKRGQDVALRCDPISGHVSLYWYRQALGQGPEFLTYFNYEAQQDKSGLPNDRFSAERPEGSISTLTIQRTEQRDSAMYRCASSLVGTANEKLFFGSGTQLSVL.

The chain joins TRBV3-1 (or the pseudogene TRBV3-2) to TRBJ2-1; 14 bases are a match to TRBD2. Germline lookup yields CDR1 LGHDT and CDR2 YNNKEL (reference sequence). The J segment lost 9 bases and the V segment lost 0 bases, leaving 13 bases of the junction unmatched. The CDR3 sequence is 19 residues long. This CDR3 reads CASSQDHRGLAGGIGEQFF. For the CDR3, the DNA is TGTGCCAGCAGCCAAGATCACCGAGGACTAGCGGGGGGAATAGGTGAGCAGTTCTTC.

J is TRBJ1-1 and V is TRBV2, with 9 nucleotides matching TRBD1. The CDR3 has 16 amino acids. Germline trimming cut 6 bases from V and 1 base from J; bases unmatched to any gene: 9. Per germline, CDR1 SNHLY and CDR2 FYNNEI. As DNA, the CDR3 is TGTGCCAGCAGGAAGGGACAGGGCCTCCGGAACACTGAAGCTTTCTTT. It codes for CASRKGQGLRNTEAFF.

The V gene is TRBV4-1, the J gene TRBJ2-3; D is unresolved. Germline V gene lookup returns CDR1 MGHRA and CDR2 YSYEKL. The CDR3 runs to 16 residues. Trimming pared 5 bases from V and 2 bases from J, leaving 17 bases between. The CDR3 sequence is CASSWRSELDTDTQYF. For the CDR3, the DNA is TGCGCCAGCAGCTGGCGGAGCGAGCTAGACACAGATACGCAGTATTTT.

This rearrangement joins TRBV30 to TRBJ1-4, with D tentatively TRBD1 (5 bases). The germline gives CDR1 GTSNPN, CDR2 SVGIG (reference sequence). This CDR3 is 13 amino acids long. V was trimmed by 3 bases and J by 12 bases, leaving 17 bases between them. Written as DNA, the CDR3 is TGTGCCTGGAGCCCGGACACCCCGGGGGAACTGTTTTTT. Amino acid sequence: CAWSPDTPGELFF. Drawing the rest from reference TRBV30 and TRBJ1-4, the complete variable domain is SQTIHQWPATLVQPVGSPLSLECTVEGTSNPNLYWYRQAAGRGLQLLFYSVGIGQISSEVPQNLSASRPQDRQFILSSKKLLLSDSGFYLCAWSPDTPGELFFGSGTQLSVL.

The V call is TRBV19, the J call TRBJ1-1, with unresolved D. This CDR3 has 16 residues. Trimming took off 0 bases at V and 0 bases at J, with 11 bases between the two ends. Germline V lookup: CDR1 LNHDA, CDR2 SQIVND (reference sequence). The CDR3, as DNA: TGTGCCAGTAGTATAGATGGGGAGCGCATGAACACTGAAGCTTTCTTT. The encoded protein is CASSIDGERMNTEAFF.

The V call is TRBV3-1 (or the pseudogene TRBV3-2), the J call TRBJ1-2; D gene ambiguous. Deletions cut 3 bases from V and 6 bases from J, with 5 bases between. The CDR3 loop spans 11 amino acids. The germline V gene has CDR1 LGHDT and CDR2 YNNKEL (reference sequence). DNA of the CDR3: TGTGCCAGCAGCCAGTTAGATGGCTACACCTTC. This codes for CASSQLDGYTF.

The CDR3 sequence is CASSSRGGAEETQYF. The CDR3 nucleotides read TGTGCCAGCAGCTCTCGCGGGGGGGCCGAGGAGACCCAGTACTTC. The chain combines TRBV7-2 with TRBJ2-5, with 9 bases lining up with TRBD2. The CDR3 runs to 15 residues. V lost 4 bases to trimming and J lost 5 bases; unmatched junction nucleotides: 8. Germline V gene lookup returns CDR1 SGHTA and CDR2 FQGNSA.

V gene TRBV15 combines with J gene TRBJ1-3, with a weak D call TRBD1 (6 bases). CDR3 length equals 16 residues. Trimming stripped 0 bases from V and 0 bases from J, with 9 bases between. Germline V CDR1 and CDR2: LNHNV, YYDKDF (reference sequence). CDR3 residues: CATSRDRTDSGNTIYF. CDR3 DNA sequence: TGTGCCACCAGCAGAGATCGGACAGACTCTGGAAACACCATATATTTT.

V gene TRBV25-1 combines with J gene TRBJ2-1; the match to TRBD2 covers 9 bases. Unmatched junction bases numbered 14, after V lost 6 bases and J lost 8 bases. Germline CDR1 and CDR2: MGHDK and SYGVNS. The CDR3 is made up of 16 amino acids. This chain's CDR3 is CASRKGGAGGSDEQFF. CDR3 DNA sequence: TGTGCCAGCAGGAAGGGAGGCGCGGGGGGGTCGGATGAGCAGTTCTTC.

The table lists this clone with a few counts. The gene calls are TRBV9 and TRBJ1-6, with 8 bases that match TRBD1. Unmatched junction bases numbered 8, after V lost 0 bases and J lost 0 bases. CDR1 and CDR2 (germline): SGDLS, YYNGEE. The CDR3 loop spans 19 amino acids. The CDR3 here is CASSVESGGPSSYNSPLHF. Written as DNA, the CDR3 is TGTGCCAGCAGCGTAGAGTCAGGGGGCCCGAGCTCCTATAATTCACCCCTCCACTTT. Full variable domain (outside the CDR3, taken from reference TRBV9 and TRBJ1-6): DSGVTQTPKHLITATGQRVTLRCSPRSGDLSVYWYQQSLDQGLQFLIQYYNGEERAKGNILERFSAQQFPDLHSELNLSSLELGDSALYFCASSVESGGPSSYNSPLHFGNGTRLTVT.

The rearrangement joins TRBV2 to TRBJ1-6; 7 bases line up with TRBD1. This CDR3 is 17 amino acids long. Looked up from germline, CDR1 is SNHLY and CDR2 is FYNNEI. V was pared by 2 bases and J by 9 bases, with 13 bases of the junction left unmatched. CDR3 in amino acids: CASSENGQGDWGSPLHF. CDR3 DNA sequence: TGTGCCAGCAGTGAAAACGGGCAGGGGGATTGGGGTTCACCCCTCCACTTT.

This clone appeared a few times. The rearrangement links TRBV28 to TRBJ1-5, with 8 bases aligning to TRBD1. This CDR3 has 13 amino acids. The V and J ends lost 5 bases and 6 bases, in that order; junction bases with no gene match: 3. Germline loops: CDR1 MDHEN, CDR2 SYDVKM. The CDR3 loop is CASSPTGAQPQHF. In nucleotides, the CDR3 is TGTGCCAGCAGTCCGACAGGGGCTCAGCCCCAGCATTTT.

This clone occurred once. The chain joins TRBV20-1 to TRBJ2-5; TRBD2 matches at 10 bases. V shed 3 bases and J 4 bases; nucleotides not matched to a gene: 8. CDR1 is DFQATT, CDR2 SNEGSKA, per germline (reference sequence). The CDR3 consists of 15 residues. CDR3 in amino acids: CSASVPGLARETQYF. The CDR3 DNA is TGCAGTGCTAGTGTACCGGGACTAGCGAGAGAGACCCAGTACTTC.

The chain carries TRBV11-3 and TRBJ1-5; weak D call: TRBD1 (6 bases). The V gene's germline CDR1 is SGHNT and CDR2 YENEEA. The CDR3 covers 14 residues. Trimming removed 5 bases from V and 2 bases from J, with 10 bases in between. CDR3 amino acids: CASSHEGGNQPQHF. The CDR3 DNA follows: TGTGCCAGCAGCCATGAGGGGGGCAATCAGCCCCAGCATTTT. The full variable domain, its missing parts supplied by reference TRBV11-3 and TRBJ1-5, is EAGVVQSPRYKIIEKKQPVAFWCNPISGHNTLYWYLQNLGQGPELLIRYENEEAVDDSQLPKDRFSAERLKGVDSTLKIQPAELGDSAVYLCASSHEGGNQPQHFGDGTRLSIL.

This chain connects TRBV3-1 (or the pseudogene TRBV3-2) to TRBJ2-3, with D possibly being TRBD2 (5 bases). V was trimmed by 2 bases and J by 1 base, leaving 13 bases between them. Germline CDR1 is LGHDT and CDR2 is YNNKEL (reference sequence). The CDR3 consists of 16 residues. Here the CDR3 DNA reads TGTGCCAGCAGCCAATCACTAGGTCTGGGCACAGATACGCAGTATTTT. This encodes CASSQSLGLGTDTQYF.

This clone was observed a single time. The chain's CDR3 is CANLYEQYF. CDR3 DNA sequence: TGTGCCAATCTATACGAGCAGTACTTC. The chain recombines TRBV19 with TRBJ2-7; D call uncertain. V lost 10 bases, J lost 4 bases, and 5 bases lay in between. The CDR3 length is 9 residues. Germline CDR1 is LNHDA and CDR2 is SQIVND (reference sequence).

This clone was recorded a few times. This sequence joins TRBV2 and TRBJ2-6, with 7 bases matching TRBD1. V shed 7 bases and J 4 bases; nucleotides not matched to a gene: 7. The CDR3 contains 15 residues. Germline V gives CDR1 SNHLY, CDR2 FYNNEI. CDR3 in amino acids: CASTQDRAGANVLTF. DNA of the CDR3: TGTGCCAGCACCCAAGACAGGGCCGGGGCCAACGTCCTGACTTTC.